These 21 T cell receptor beta chains came from one sample sequenced in a study of radiation and T cells in renal cell carcinoma. This table comes from immunoSEQ multiplex PCR, and its TCRdb copy is limited to in-frame clones, with some not included. The sample shows about 73,000 clones, around four fifths of them seen only once. The time point is: blood 4 weeks post-SBRT, at nephrectomy. Treatment given: 15 Gy SBRT to primary tumor, nephrectomy 4 weeks later. Material: blood, obtained from a patient whose treatment included radiotherapy and nephrectomy. These receptors all stem from a woman aged 60-75 years with renal cell carcinoma.

This clone appeared once. The genes are TRBV9 and TRBJ2-2; D remains unclear. There are 15 residues in the CDR3. From germline, CDR1 is SGDLS and CDR2 YYNGEE. With 5 bases removed from V and 1 base from J, the gap between germline ends came to 12 bases. DNA of the CDR3: TGTGCCAGCAGTGCCCGGCGAGGGAACACCGGGGAGCTGTTTTTT. It is translated as CASSARRGNTGELFF.

The gene calls are TRBV9 and TRBJ1-2, with 12 nucleotides matching TRBD1. Germline V lookup: CDR1 SGDLS, CDR2 YYNGEE. The CDR3 contains 17 residues. Trimming removed 2 bases from V and 8 bases from J; junction bases left unmatched: 13. CDR3 nucleotides: TGTGCCAGCAGCGTCACCGGGACAGGGGGCAGGTCAGGCGGCTACACCTTC. Translated: CASSVTGTGGRSGGYTF.

The CDR3 loop reads CASSKAHRRSPPADRSTEAFF. The CDR3 nucleotides read TGTGCCAGCAGCAAAGCCCACAGGAGATCTCCACCCGCTGACAGGTCTACGGAAGCTTTCTTT. The chain joins TRBV21-1 to TRBJ1-1; TRBD1, the D gene given by the table, was not confirmed from the DNA. TRBV21-1 is recorded as a pseudogene. The CDR3 consists of 21 residues.

This chain uses TRBV6-1 with TRBJ2-3; tentatively, D is TRBD1 (5 bases). The ends were cut back, 1 base at V and 5 bases at J, with 19 bases in the middle. The CDR3 sequence is 17 residues long. Germline V gene sequence: CDR1 MNHNS, CDR2 SASEGT. This chain's CDR3 is CASSEGQVVQGQDTQYF. CDR3 sequence (DNA): TGTGCCAGCAGTGAAGGGCAAGTTGTTCAGGGCCAAGATACGCAGTATTTT.

V is TRBV4-2 and J is TRBJ2-5; 13 nucleotides match TRBD2. With 0 bases clipped from V and 5 bases from J, the junction kept 6 bases outside the gene matches. The CDR3 covers 17 residues. Germline CDR1 is LGHNA and CDR2 is YNFKEQ. CDR3 residues: CASSQDQGLAGRETQYF. The CDR3 DNA reads as TGTGCCAGCAGCCAAGATCAGGGACTAGCGGGAAGGGAGACCCAGTACTTC.

This chain connects TRBV28 to TRBJ2-7; 8 bases are a match to TRBD1. The germline V gene has CDR1 MDHEN and CDR2 SYDVKM. This CDR3 is built from 15 residues. The junction had 9 bases not matched to a gene; V was cut back by 5 bases and J by 3 bases. The CDR3 loop reads CASSQPGQAIYEQYF. As DNA, the CDR3 is TGTGCCAGCAGTCAACCGGGACAGGCAATCTACGAGCAGTACTTC.

This clone came up once. The chain is built from TRBV29-1 and TRBJ2-7; 9 nucleotides agree with TRBD1. Unmatched junction bases numbered 15, after V lost 6 bases and J lost 6 bases. The CDR3 spans 15 residues. Germline CDR1 reads SQVTM; CDR2 reads ANQGSEA. This chain's CDR3 is CSVGVPGQGDFEQYF. The CDR3 nucleotides read TGCAGCGTCGGAGTCCCGGGACAGGGTGATTTCGAGCAGTACTTC.

In DNA, the CDR3 is TGTGCCAGTACTCAGCGATGGGAGGATGAAAAACTGTTTTTT. Protein: CASTQRWEDEKLFF. V usage is TRBV19 and J usage is TRBJ1-4, with D unresolved. The germline CDR1 and CDR2 sequences are LNHDA and SQIVND (reference sequence). The CDR3 is 14 residues long. V was trimmed by 7 bases and J by 6 bases, leaving 15 bases between them. The whole variable domain, remainder taken from reference TRBV19 and TRBJ1-4, is DGGITQSPKYLFRKEGQNVTLSCEQNLNHDAMYWYRQDPGQGLRLIYYSQIVNDFQKGDIAEGYSVSREKKESFPLTVTSAQKNPTAFYLCASTQRWEDEKLFFGSGTQLSVL.

The CDR3 bases are TGTGCCAGCAGCCGTCCGAAAAAGGGGGTGGGAGACACAGATACGCAGTATTTT. Its translation is CASSRPKKGVGDTDTQYF. This chain uses TRBV7-9 with TRBJ2-3; a weak D match, TRBD1 (6 bases). Germline V gene lookup returns CDR1 SEHNR and CDR2 FQNEAQ (reference sequence). Trimming removed 5 bases from V and 2 bases from J, with 23 bases in between. The CDR3 sequence is 18 residues long.

The chain uses TRBV19 and TRBJ1-1; D call uncertain. CDR3 length equals 15 residues. CDR1 is LNHDA, CDR2 SQIVND, per germline (reference sequence). V was pared by 1 base and J by 1 base, with 10 bases between. The CDR3 protein is CASSIARTENTEAFF. For the CDR3, the DNA is TGTGCCAGTAGTATAGCAAGGACGGAGAACACTGAAGCTTTCTTT.

The chain has TRBV10-3 and TRBJ1-2; D is uncertain. The CDR3 extends over 14 amino acids. Germline values: CDR1 ENHRY, CDR2 SYGVKD. With 3 bases removed from V and 0 bases from J, the gap between germline ends came to 8 bases. For the CDR3, the DNA is TGTGCCATCAGTGATAAGTTAGCTAACTATGGCTACACCTTC. It codes for CAISDKLANYGYTF.

This chain uses TRBV4-3 with TRBJ1-1; 7 nucleotides match TRBD1. Trimming took 0 bases from V and 0 from J; bases not matched to a gene: 7. The CDR3 is 17 residues long. Germline CDR1 and CDR2: LGHNA and YSLEER. The CDR3 DNA is TGCGCCAGCAGCCAAGAGCTACCAGGGGGGTTGAACACTGAAGCTTTCTTT. This sequence encodes CASSQELPGGLNTEAFF.

The V gene is TRBV11-1, the J gene TRBJ2-2; no reliable D call. The CDR3 loop spans 14 amino acids. The germline gives CDR1 SGHAT, CDR2 FQDESV (reference sequence). Trimming cost V 0 bases and J 8 bases, with 10 bases left between them. CDR3 loop: CASSLARRVGELFF. Written as DNA, the CDR3 is TGTGCCAGCAGCTTAGCCCGACGAGTTGGGGAGCTGTTTTTT.

The gene calls are TRBV4-3 and TRBJ2-3, with no clear D. V lost 3 bases and J 0 bases, leaving 7 bases between the germline ends. The CDR3 is made up of 14 amino acids. Per germline, CDR1 LGHNA and CDR2 YSLEER. CDR3 coding DNA: TGCGCCAGCAGCCAGGGTGGGAGCACAGATACGCAGTATTTT. Translation gives CASSQGGSTDTQYF.

CDR3 in DNA: TGCAGCCTATCGGACCCCAGTTACTACTCTGAAGCTTTCTTT. Translation gives CSLSDPSYYSEAFF. The genes are TRBV29-1 and TRBJ1-1; no definite D call. Germline assignment: CDR1 SQVTM and CDR2 ANQGSEA. The CDR3 is 14 residues long. V was pared by 8 bases and J by 6 bases, with 22 bases between.

The chain combines TRBV28 with TRBJ1-1, with a weak D call TRBD1 (5 bases). V was cut by 10 bases and J by 0 bases, with 15 bases left in between. CDR1 is MDHEN and CDR2 is SYDVKM in the germline V gene. This CDR3 is built from 14 residues. CDR3 coding DNA: TGTGCCATTGGGGGGGACCACATGAACACTGAAGCTTTCTTT. Its protein product is CAIGGDHMNTEAFF.

The V call is TRBV28, the J call TRBJ2-2; D is perhaps TRBD1 (5 bases). The CDR3 consists of 15 residues. Germline V lookup: CDR1 MDHEN, CDR2 SYDVKM. V was shortened by 6 bases and J by 4 bases, with 15 bases between the two germline ends. CDR3 loop: CASSLGRAITGELFF. The CDR3 nucleotides are TGTGCCAGCAGCCTGGGCAGGGCGATCACCGGGGAGCTGTTTTTT.

CDR3 in amino acids: CASSGSGQGINTEAFF. DNA for the CDR3: TGTGCCAGCAGCGGATCGGGACAGGGGATTAACACTGAAGCTTTCTTT. The chain has TRBV7-2 and TRBJ1-1; 10 nucleotides align to TRBD1. J lost 2 bases, V lost 5 bases, and 8 bases had no gene match. The CDR3 covers 16 residues. Looked up from germline, CDR1 is SGHTA and CDR2 is FQGNSA.

J is TRBJ2-7 and V is TRBV6-5, with D possibly being TRBD1 (6 bases). Trimming removed 8 bases from V and 4 bases from J, with 15 bases in between. Germline loops: CDR1 MNHEY, CDR2 SVGAGI. This CDR3 has 13 residues. The CDR3 region is CASARQERYEQYF. The CDR3 region has the DNA TGTGCCAGCGCCAGACAGGAAAGGTACGAGCAGTACTTC.

V gene TRBV6-6 combines with J gene TRBJ1-2; possibly TRBD1 for D (6 bases). V gave up 2 bases and J gave up 4 bases, with 14 bases separating them. Germline V gene sequence: CDR1 MNHNY, CDR2 SVGAGI (reference sequence). The CDR3 has 15 amino acids. As DNA, the CDR3 is TGTGCCAGCAGTTACGCGACAAGGACAGCCTATGGCTACACCTTC. The encoded protein is CASSYATRTAYGYTF.

The chain is built from TRBV19 and TRBJ2-1, with D possibly TRBD2 on 6 matching bases. Trimming took off 3 bases at V and 4 bases at J, with 16 bases between the two ends. Germline values: CDR1 LNHDA, CDR2 SQIVND (reference sequence). The CDR3 contains 16 residues. The CDR3 coding sequence is TGTGCCAGTAGTATGAGTAGGGGACTGCTATACAATGAGCAGTTCTTC. Protein product: CASSMSRGLLYNEQFF.